The 27 T cell receptor beta chains below come from one sample, sequenced in a study of shared clonotypes between healthy human individuals. Assay: immunoSEQ multiplex PCR; the TCRdb copy retains only in-frame clones and omits some. The profile shows 2 million to 2.5 million clones, around 95% of them singletons. The sequenced sample consisted of naive CD4+ T cells sorted from blood. Sample subset: CD45RA+ positively selected. Source of these receptors: a man aged 18-30 years in good health.

A single count supports this clone. The chain recombines TRBV2 with TRBJ1-1; D ambiguous. The CDR3 has 13 amino acids. Per germline, CDR1 SNHLY and CDR2 FYNNEI. V was trimmed by 5 bases and J by 5 bases, leaving 12 bases between them. CDR3 amino acids: CASSSDGRTEAFF. DNA for the CDR3: TGTGCCAGCAGTTCCGACGGGCGGACTGAAGCTTTCTTT. Full variable domain (outside the CDR3, taken from reference TRBV2 and TRBJ1-1): EPEVTQTPSHQVTQMGQEVILRCVPISNHLYFYWYRQILGQKVEFLVSFYNNEISEKSEIFDDQFSVERPDGSNFTLKIRSTKLEDSAMYFCASSSDGRTEAFFGQGTRLTVV.

In DNA form, the CDR3 reads TGCAGCGTTGGGATGACTAGCGGGGGGGTTTCCTACAATGAGCAGTTCTTC. Translating it yields CSVGMTSGGVSYNEQFF. The gene calls are TRBV29-1 and TRBJ2-1; 14 bases line up with TRBD2. V was pared by 4 bases and J by 1 base, with 6 bases of the junction left unmatched. The CDR3 has 17 residues. Germline values: CDR1 SQVTM, CDR2 ANQGSEA.

Regarding this clone: Other DNA sequences within the sample encode an identical CDR3. The rearrangement joins TRBV28 to TRBJ2-3; perhaps TRBD2 as D (6 bases). Trimming shortened V by 3 bases and J by 2 bases, and 9 bases separated the two germline ends. This CDR3 has 14 residues. In germline, CDR1 is MDHEN, CDR2 SYDVKM. The CDR3, as DNA: TGTGCCAGCAGTTTGGCGGGGTCCACAGATACGCAGTATTTT. Translation gives CASSLAGSTDTQYF.

The rearrangement uses TRBV7-9 and TRBJ2-7; D might be TRBD2 (7 bases). The CDR3 is made up of 14 amino acids. The germline gives CDR1 SEHNR, CDR2 FQNEAQ (reference sequence). V lost 4 bases and J 3 bases, leaving 13 bases between the germline ends. CDR3 DNA sequence: TGTGCCAGCAGCTCGGGGGGCGTAGTCTACGAGCAGTACTTC. Protein product: CASSSGGVVYEQYF.

The chain links TRBV5-4 to TRBJ1-2; D is perhaps TRBD1 (6 bases). V was cut by 4 bases and J by 6 bases, with 13 bases left in between. The CDR3 spans 13 residues. Germline V lookup: CDR1 SGHNT, CDR2 YYREEE (reference sequence). The CDR3 nucleotides read TGTGCCAGCAGCGTGCAGGGGATCGATGGCTACACCTTC. Amino acid sequence: CASSVQGIDGYTF.

The V gene is TRBV11-2, the J gene TRBJ1-2; D uncertain. The V and J ends lost 1 base and 5 bases respectively, with 8 bases between them. Per the germline V gene, CDR1 is SGHAT and CDR2 is FQNNGV. There are 13 residues in the CDR3. This chain's CDR3 is CASSLVEGYGYTF. The CDR3 nucleotides are TGTGCCAGCAGCTTAGTAGAGGGATATGGCTACACCTTC.

The CDR3 region is CASSYANSPLHF. The CDR3 DNA is TGTGCCAGCAGTTACGCCAATTCACCCCTCCACTTT. This chain links TRBV6-6 with TRBJ1-6, with D unclear. Trimming removed 2 bases at V and 7 bases at J, with 3 bases between. Looked up from germline, CDR1 is MNHNY and CDR2 is SVGAGI (reference sequence). This CDR3 spans 12 amino acids.

V and J are TRBV7-9 and TRBJ1-4; D is perhaps TRBD1 (6 bases). CDR3 length: 15 residues. Germline CDR1 SEHNR, CDR2 FQNEAQ (reference sequence). Deletions cut 5 bases from V and 0 bases from J, with 10 bases between. The CDR3 nucleotides are TGTGCCAGCAGCACCAGACAGGCAACTAATGAAAAACTGTTTTTT. This codes for CASSTRQATNEKLFF. The whole variable domain, remainder taken from reference TRBV7-9 and TRBJ1-4, is DTGVSQNPRHKITKRGQNVTFRCDPISEHNRLYWYRQTLGQGPEFLTYFQNEAQLEKSRLLSDRFSAERPKGSFSTLEIQRTEQGDSAMYLCASSTRQATNEKLFFGSGTQLSVL.

This chain connects TRBV18 to TRBJ1-5, with 9 nucleotides matching TRBD1. CDR1 and CDR2 from the germline V gene are KGHSH and LQKENI. This CDR3 has 14 amino acids. The junction had 5 bases not matched to a gene; V was cut back by 6 bases and J by 5 bases. The CDR3 region has the DNA TGTGCCAGCTCTGGGACAGGGCAAGATCAGCCCCAGCATTTT. It codes for CASSGTGQDQPQHF. Together with reference TRBV18 and TRBJ1-5, the CDR3 gives the full variable domain: NAGVMQNPRHLVRRRGQEARLRCSPMKGHSHVYWYRQLPEEGLKFMVYLQKENIIDESGMPKERFSAEFPKEGPSILRIQQVVRGDSAAYFCASSGTGQDQPQHFGDGTRLSIL.

This clone was recorded a few times. The chain is built from TRBV18 and TRBJ1-5; D possibly corresponds to TRBD1 (5 bases). CDR3 length: 14 amino acids. CDR1 and CDR2 from the germline V gene are KGHSH and LQKENI. The V end lost 5 bases, the J end lost 3 bases, and 11 bases lay between the germline ends. The CDR3 coding sequence is TGTGCCAGCTCAACTTTGACAGCCAATCAGCCCCAGCATTTT. It encodes CASSTLTANQPQHF.

Only one count was recorded for this clone. V usage is TRBV6-6 and J usage is TRBJ1-1; possible D gene TRBD1, 6 bases. Per germline, CDR1 MNHNY and CDR2 SVGAGI (reference sequence). V gave up 1 base and J gave up 3 bases, with 12 bases separating them. This CDR3 has 15 residues. The CDR3 region has the DNA TGTGCCAGCAGTTACTACACAGGGCGGGACACTGAAGCTTTCTTT. It specifies CASSYYTGRDTEAFF.

V and J are TRBV9 and TRBJ1-3; D is uncertain. Between the trimmed V and J ends, which lost 4 bases and 1 base, there was a span of 18 bases. The CDR3 covers 17 residues. Germline-derived CDR1 and CDR2 are SGDLS and YYNGEE. The CDR3 spells CASSPSLAVVSGNTIYF. The CDR3 DNA is TGTGCCAGCAGCCCTAGTCTGGCAGTCGTTTCTGGAAACACCATATATTTT.

This clone has a single count. This rearrangement joins TRBV30 to TRBJ1-6; the D is unclear. There are 13 residues in the CDR3. The germline V gene has CDR1 GTSNPN and CDR2 SVGIG (reference sequence). V was clipped by 1 base and J by 8 bases, with 9 bases between them. CDR3 in amino acids: CAWSDGPHSPLHF. CDR3 nucleotides: TGTGCCTGGAGTGACGGACCCCATTCACCCCTCCACTTT. Supplemented by reference TRBV30 and TRBJ1-6, the full variable domain reads SQTIHQWPATLVQPVGSPLSLECTVEGTSNPNLYWYRQAAGRGLQLLFYSVGIGQISSEVPQNLSASRPQDRQFILSSKKLLLSDSGFYLCAWSDGPHSPLHFGNGTRLTVT.

The count of this clone is one. CDR3 DNA sequence: TGCGCCAGCAGCCTTACCAGGGGGACTAATGAAAAACTGTTTTTT. Translating gives CASSLTRGTNEKLFF. The chain combines TRBV4-1 with TRBJ1-4, with 7 bases aligning to TRBD1. J was trimmed by 2 bases and V by 4 bases; bases with no gene match: 4. CDR1 is MGHRA, CDR2 YSYEKL, per germline. There are 15 residues in the CDR3.

The V and J genes are TRBV4-3 and TRBJ2-2, with D unclear. Germline values: CDR1 LGHNA, CDR2 YSLEER. The CDR3 is 18 amino acids. The V gene lost 0 bases and the J gene lost 5 bases, with 19 bases spanning the gap. Written as DNA, the CDR3 is TGCGCCAGCAGCCAAGACGGGTCGGTAGGGTATGATACCGGGGAGCTGTTTTTT. Its protein is CASSQDGSVGYDTGELFF.

This chain connects TRBV30 to TRBJ2-7, with D unresolved. The germline V gene has CDR1 GTSNPN and CDR2 SVGIG (reference sequence). The CDR3 spans 13 residues. Trimming shortened V by 1 base and J by 3 bases, and 10 bases separated the two germline ends. In DNA form, the CDR3 reads TGTGCCTGGAGTGGCAATCGCTACTACGAGCAGTACTTC. Translation: CAWSGNRYYEQYF.

The CDR3 loop reads CASSRSTVSGEKLFF. For the CDR3, the DNA is TGTGCCAGCAGCCGATCAACAGTTTCTGGGGAAAAACTGTTTTTT. V usage is TRBV27 and J usage is TRBJ1-4; D not resolved. This CDR3 has 15 amino acids. The germline gives CDR1 MNHEY, CDR2 SMNVEV (reference sequence). Trimming cost V 6 bases and J 8 bases, with 19 bases left between them.

The chain couples TRBV28 to TRBJ1-2; 8 bases line up with TRBD1. The V segment lost 7 bases and the J segment 2 bases; nucleotides outside the gene matches: 6. This CDR3 has 14 amino acids. Germline-derived CDR1 and CDR2 are MDHEN and SYDVKM. CDR3 bases: TGTGCCAGCATTCCAGGGGGCCAGAACTATGGCTACACCTTC. Its protein product is CASIPGGQNYGYTF.

The chain uses TRBV21-1 and TRBJ1-2. TRBV21-1 is described as a pseudogene. The CDR3 loop spans 19 amino acids. The CDR3 spells CASSKETAECLGGFYGYTF. CDR3 DNA sequence: TGTGCCAGCAGCAAAGAGACCGCGGAGTGTTTGGGCGGTTTCTATGGCTACACCTTC.

V is TRBV4-1 and J is TRBJ1-3, with a tentative D call TRBD1 (5 bases). Germline lookup yields CDR1 MGHRA and CDR2 YSYEKL. Between the trimmed V and J ends, which lost 1 base and 4 bases, there was a span of 17 bases. The CDR3 length is 17 residues. The CDR3 nucleotides are TGCGCCAGCAGCCAAGGGGCGAGCTGGGGGTCCGGAAACACCATATATTTT. It encodes CASSQGASWGSGNTIYF.

The chain recombines TRBV18 with TRBJ2-2; D unresolved. This CDR3 spans 14 amino acids. Trimming took off 3 bases at V and 3 bases at J, with 8 bases between the two ends. Germline V CDR1 and CDR2: KGHSH, LQKENI. The CDR3 DNA reads TGTGCCAGCTCACCTCGGGCCGACACCGGGGAGCTGTTTTTT. As protein: CASSPRADTGELFF.

This clone has a handful of counts. The V call is TRBV11-3, the J call TRBJ2-7; TRBD2 matches at 7 bases. The germline gives CDR1 SGHNT, CDR2 YENEEA. J gave up 3 bases and V 4 bases, and 3 bases lay outside the gene matches. The CDR3 runs to 13 residues. This chain's CDR3 is CASSSSGGYEQYF. The DNA of the CDR3 is TGTGCCAGCAGCTCTTCGGGGGGCTACGAGCAGTACTTC.

V usage is TRBV7-3 and J usage is TRBJ2-2; no clear D. V was trimmed by 3 bases and J by 2 bases, leaving 4 bases between them. Per germline, CDR1 SGHTA and CDR2 FQGTGA. CDR3 size: 13 residues. The CDR3 is CASSFFNTGELFF. In DNA, the CDR3 is TGTGCCAGCAGCTTTTTCAACACCGGGGAGCTGTTTTTT.

This clone has only one observation. The chain couples TRBV6-5 to TRBJ1-2; D is unclear. This CDR3 comprises 13 residues. With 7 bases removed from V and 2 bases from J, the gap between germline ends came to 11 bases. Germline V gene sequence: CDR1 MNHEY, CDR2 SVGAGI. CDR3 coding DNA: TGTGCCAGCACCCAAGGGCGGAACTATGGCTACACCTTC. This sequence encodes CASTQGRNYGYTF.

As regards this clone: The junction departs from germline at one end; a sequencing error may be responsible. The chain is built from TRBV11-2 and TRBJ2-7; D unclear. CDR1 is SGHAT, CDR2 FQNNGV, per germline. This CDR3 has 15 residues. The CDR3 DNA reads TGTGCCAGCAGCCTAGAAGTCTTCCCCTCCTACGAGCAGTACTTC. It codes for CASSLEVFPSYEQYF.

V is TRBV10-2 and J is TRBJ1-2; 7 bases are shared with TRBD1. Trimming took 0 bases from V and 3 from J; bases not matched to a gene: 7. CDR3 length: 16 residues. Per germline, CDR1 WSHSY and CDR2 SAAADI. The CDR3 DNA sequence: TGCGCCAGCAGTGAGTCTTGGAGAGACAGGGACTATGGCTACACCTTC. Translated, it gives CASSESWRDRDYGYTF.

V gene TRBV6-6 combines with J gene TRBJ1-5, with a weak D call TRBD1 (6 bases). CDR3 length: 13 amino acids. V shed 5 bases and J shed 7 bases, with 12 bases lying between them. Per germline, CDR1 MNHNY and CDR2 SVGAGI (reference sequence). The CDR3 bases are TGTGCCAGCAGTGTTCGGGGGCAGCAGCCCCAGCATTTT. Translating it yields CASSVRGQQPQHF.